This TCR beta chain was identified during a study of neoadjuvant nivolumab and ipilimumab in lung cancer. Looking at the study overall: Nivolumab 3 mg/kg was given days 1, 15 and 29, plus ipilimumab 1 mg/kg day 1 in combination.

Study outcomes and limitations: From pretherapy to surgery, tumor richness and clonality rose with dual therapy. TCR clonality did not significantly correlate with pathologic tumor regression.

TCRdb keeps only in-frame clones here, not all; method: immunoSEQ multiplex PCR. The sample lists 7,000 to 8,500 clones, around 85% occurring once. About this clone itself: Its antigen is still unknown.

Germline CDR1 is SEHNR and CDR2 is FQNEAQ (reference sequence). The CDR3 extends over 12 amino acids. Trimming left V 3 bases short and J 9 bases short, with 10 bases between. This specimen consisted of tumor tissue, obtained after neoadjuvant nivolumab, alone or with ipilimumab, at or shortly before surgery. This clonotype originated in an adult with non-small cell lung cancer. V and J are TRBV7-9 and TRBJ2-3; D is undetermined. For the CDR3, the DNA is TGTGCCAGCAGCTTGTCGGCAGCGACGCAGTATTTT. Its protein product is CASSLSAATQYF.